Sequencing of this T cell receptor beta chain was carried out in a study of T cell responses to AZD1222 COVID-19 vaccine. Broader study findings: Repertoire collection took place solely once the T cell response had peaked. Clonal diversity may have been underestimated in mostly white British donors.

The CDR3 covers 14 residues. Trimming removed 2 bases from V and 6 bases from J, with 14 bases in between. CDR1 is GTSNPN, CDR2 SVGIG, per germline (reference sequence). Details on this clone: No antigen is known for it.

Produced via immunoSEQ multiplex PCR; TCRdb's table is partial and in-frame only. The profile shows 90,000 to 120,000 clones, roughly 90% of them singletons. This sequence originates from an adult in good health. This sequence joins TRBV30 and TRBJ2-1, with D tentatively TRBD1 (6 bases). Sequenced material: peripheral blood, taken on day 0 of MenACWY control vaccination. Here the CDR3 DNA reads TGTGCCTGGAGTCTATGGACAGAGAGCAATGAGCAGTTCTTC. Translation: CAWSLWTESNEQFF. The full variable domain, with the rest looked up from reference TRBV30 and TRBJ2-1, is SQTIHQWPATLVQPVGSPLSLECTVEGTSNPNLYWYRQAAGRGLQLLFYSVGIGQISSEVPQNLSASRPQDRQFILSSKKLLLSDSGFYLCAWSLWTESNEQFFGPGTRLTVL.